The present entry profiles one T cell receptor beta chain with its context. Its target is unknown. Collection occurred without any documented infections or immune events in donors. This record comes from a study of identifying expanded T cells in peripheral blood. Assay used: immunoSEQ multiplex PCR; TCRdb lists only in-frame clones, some missing. The profile shows about 91,000 clones, about nine tenths of them singletons. The CDR3 covers 16 residues. V lost 0 bases and J 5 bases, leaving 15 bases between the germline ends. Germline assignment: CDR1 SGHDT and CDR2 YYEEEE. Study-wide results and limits: Technical replicates showed roughly 1.2 changed clones; two weeks roughly 16; four weeks 19. Clone count variance between roughly 2-week samples rose with total template count.

Input material: blood. This TCR was recovered from a person aged 18 to 70 in good health. The chain links TRBV5-6 to TRBJ2-1; unclear D gene. The CDR3 coding sequence is TGTGCCAGCAGCTTGGTTTTGACATTTCGGGACAATGAGCAGTTCTTC. The encoded protein is CASSLVLTFRDNEQFF.